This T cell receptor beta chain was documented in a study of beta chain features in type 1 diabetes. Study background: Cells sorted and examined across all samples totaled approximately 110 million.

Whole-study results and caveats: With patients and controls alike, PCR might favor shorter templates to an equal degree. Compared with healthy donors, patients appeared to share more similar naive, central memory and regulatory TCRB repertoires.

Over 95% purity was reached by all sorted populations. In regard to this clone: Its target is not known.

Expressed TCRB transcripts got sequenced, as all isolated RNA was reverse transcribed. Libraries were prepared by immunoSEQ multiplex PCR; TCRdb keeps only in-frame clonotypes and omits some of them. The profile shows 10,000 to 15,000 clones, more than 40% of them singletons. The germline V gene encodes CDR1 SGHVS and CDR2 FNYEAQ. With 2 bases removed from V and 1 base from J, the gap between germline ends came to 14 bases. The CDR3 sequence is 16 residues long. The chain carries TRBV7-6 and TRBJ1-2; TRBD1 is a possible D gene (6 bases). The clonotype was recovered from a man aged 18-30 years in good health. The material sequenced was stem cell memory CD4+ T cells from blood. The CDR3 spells CASSLLTGRGNYGYTF. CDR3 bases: TGTGCCAGCAGCTTACTAACAGGGAGGGGTAACTATGGCTACACCTTC.